What follows describes a single T cell receptor (beta chain). The data originate from a study of blood T cell repertoires in COVID-19. Study-level information: The United States, Italy and Spain supplied acute and convalescent COVID-19 samples. In each case, the material was cDNA or gDNA derived from T cells, B-cell-depleted T cells, or PBMCs.

Produced via immunoSEQ multiplex PCR; TCRdb's table is partial and in-frame only. The sample holds 30,000 to 40,000 clones, 88% seen once. CDR3 length: 14 residues. Germline lookup yields CDR1 SEHNR and CDR2 FQNEAQ (reference sequence). V was trimmed by 2 bases and J by 1 base, leaving 9 bases between them. The chain combines TRBV7-9 with TRBJ2-7; D might be TRBD1 (7 bases). Sequencing was performed on peripheral blood. The receptor was derived from a human donor in a cohort sampled during active COVID-19. The chain's CDR3 is CASSLQGGSYEQYF. CDR3 bases: TGTGCCAGCAGCTTACAGGGGGGTTCCTACGAGCAGTACTTC.